This T cell receptor (beta chain) was documented in a study of OX40 agonist ivuxolimab in advanced cancers. V lost 8 bases to trimming and J lost 4 bases; unmatched junction nucleotides: 13. The CDR3 has 16 amino acids. Germline CDR1 MNHEY, CDR2 SMNVEV (reference sequence). TCRdb's table, derived via immunoSEQ multiplex PCR, lists solely in-frame clones and lacks some. Among just over 70,000 clones listed, 84% were seen once. Comment on this clone: Its specificity is unknown.

Findings and caveats of the study: Expanded clones were, on average, more numerous in CD8+ T cells than in CD4+. No antigen was identified for the clonally expanded peripheral T cells.

Source: CD4+ or CD8+ T cells sorted from blood, taken in a trial of the OX40 agonist ivuxolimab. The rearrangement joins TRBV27 to TRBJ2-5, with TRBD1 identical over 10 bases. The source of this sequence is an adult with an advanced solid tumor such as melanoma, head and neck, liver or kidney cancer. The CDR3 here is CASGTATGGLGETQYF. In nucleotides, the CDR3 is TGTGCCAGCGGGACCGCGACAGGGGGCCTGGGAGAGACCCAGTACTTC.